Each of the 25 T cell receptor beta chains below was sequenced from the same sample in a study of early T cells in non-severe SARS-CoV-2 infection. TCRdb called the 5' RACE reads again in MiXCR, with one record for every CDR3 protein. Here the sample spans approximately 52,000 distinct CDR3 sequences, over 7% being singletons. Sequenced input: whole blood. These receptors all stem from an adult who was a healthcare worker with PCR-confirmed SARS-CoV-2 infection or an uninfected control (not recorded which).

This clonotype was counted only a few times. This chain links TRBV19 with TRBJ2-7; D gene unclear. The CDR3 length is 14 residues. V dropped 3 bases and J dropped 5 bases, with 14 bases sitting between them. CDR1 LNHDA and CDR2 SQIVND come from the germline V gene (reference sequence). CDR3 coding DNA: TGTGCCAGTAGTATTAGGCTAGAGCGCGACGAGCAGTACTTC. Translated: CASSIRLERDEQYF.

At least ten counts were recorded for this clonotype. The V gene is TRBV20-1, the J gene TRBJ1-5; 7 positions match TRBD1. The CDR3 sequence is 16 residues long. Germline trimming cut 4 bases from V and 5 bases from J; bases unmatched to any gene: 14. The germline gives CDR1 DFQATT, CDR2 SNEGSKA (reference sequence). The CDR3 nucleotides are TGCAGTGCTATTTCCCAGGGGGGACCGGGATATCAGCCCCAGCATTTT. Translation gives CSAISQGGPGYQPQHF.

This clonotype was counted only a few times. The V call is TRBV29-1, the J call TRBJ1-1; the D is unclear. V was trimmed by 7 bases and J by 0 bases, leaving 12 bases between them. The germline gives CDR1 SQVTM, CDR2 ANQGSEA. The CDR3 has 13 amino acids. The CDR3 nucleotides are TGCAGCGCCACGGGTAGCCTGAACACTGAAGCTTTCTTT. Translated: CSATGSLNTEAFF.

The genes are TRBV18 and TRBJ1-1; D uncertain. Looked up from germline, CDR1 is KGHSH and CDR2 is LQKENI. Trimming stripped 3 bases from V and 2 bases from J, with 10 bases between. The CDR3 contains 14 residues. CDR3 amino acids: CASSPEPVNTEAFF. CDR3 DNA sequence: TGTGCCAGCTCACCTGAGCCCGTAAACACTGAAGCTTTCTTT.

This CDR3 reads CASSPGTTYGYTF. CDR3 in DNA: TGTGCCAGCAGTCCTGGGACAACTTATGGCTACACCTTC. This rearrangement joins TRBV6-2 or TRBV6-3 to TRBJ1-2, with D tentatively TRBD1 (6 bases). The CDR3 has 13 amino acids. V lost 5 bases and J lost 5, with 12 bases in between. Per germline, CDR1 MNHEY and CDR2 SVGEGT.

V is TRBV2 and J is TRBJ2-7, with a possible D match to TRBD2 (5 bases). Germline-derived CDR1 and CDR2 are SNHLY and FYNNEI. Trimming took 8 bases from V and 7 from J, leaving 18 bases between them. There are 13 residues in the CDR3. The CDR3 sequence: CASLAQSRGEQYF. The CDR3 coding sequence is TGTGCCAGCCTGGCACAGTCCAGAGGGGAGCAGTACTTC.

In this sample, this clonotype turned up a few times. This sequence joins TRBV28 and TRBJ2-7, with D possibly TRBD2 on 5 matching bases. The CDR3 is 14 residues long. V shed 7 bases and J shed 3 bases, with 16 bases lying between them. Germline CDR1 MDHEN, CDR2 SYDVKM. CDR3 sequence reads: CASTLGAENYEQYF. The CDR3 nucleotides are TGTGCCAGCACCCTCGGAGCGGAAAACTACGAGCAGTACTTC.

This chain uses TRBV28 with TRBJ2-5; D remains unclear. The CDR3 has 15 amino acids. The germline gives CDR1 MDHEN, CDR2 SYDVKM. Deletions cut 1 base from V and 2 bases from J, with 11 bases between. The CDR3 DNA reads as TGTGCCAGCAGTTTATCGTGGCAGGCACAAGAGACCCAGTACTTC. It is translated as CASSLSWQAQETQYF.

This clonotype was recorded at least ten times. The CDR3 here is CASSVGLGETYEQYF. The CDR3 DNA sequence: TGCGCCAGCAGCGTGGGACTAGGGGAGACCTACGAGCAGTACTTC. V gene TRBV5-1 combines with J gene TRBJ2-7, with TRBD2 matching over 8 bases. CDR3 size: 15 residues. Germline-derived CDR1 and CDR2 are SGHRS and YFSETQ. Losses at the gene ends were 4 bases for V and 2 bases for J; bases not matched to a gene: 8.

V usage is TRBV28 and J usage is TRBJ2-5; D remains unclear. The germline CDR1 and CDR2 sequences are MDHEN and SYDVKM. V was trimmed by 7 bases and J by 7 bases, leaving 16 bases between them. The CDR3 runs to 13 residues. The CDR3 sequence: CASNRANRRTQYF. The DNA for the CDR3 is TGTGCCAGCAATCGGGCCAACCGCCGGACCCAGTACTTC.

This clonotype was found a few times. The gene calls are TRBV18 and TRBJ1-1; D is unclear. Germline loops: CDR1 KGHSH, CDR2 LQKENI. CDR3 length: 13 residues. The V gene lost 5 bases and the J gene lost 1 base, with 8 bases spanning the gap. Here the CDR3 reads CASSTVSNTEAFF. The CDR3 nucleotides read TGTGCCAGCTCAACGGTATCGAACACTGAAGCTTTCTTT.

V usage is TRBV28 and J usage is TRBJ1-1; TRBD1 agrees at 10 bases. The CDR3 has 13 amino acids. CDR1 and CDR2 (germline): MDHEN, SYDVKM. Trimming cost V 2 bases and J 7 bases; bases outside gene matches: 1. This CDR3 is CASSLRTGGEAFF. As DNA, the CDR3 is TGTGCCAGCAGTTTAAGGACAGGGGGTGAAGCTTTCTTT.

This clonotype has a handful of counts. The genes are TRBV15 and TRBJ2-6, with unresolved D. The length of the CDR3 is 14 residues. V shed 0 bases and J shed 3 bases, with 3 bases lying between them. Germline values: CDR1 LNHNV, CDR2 YYDKDF (reference sequence). The CDR3 reads CATSRDHGANVLTF. Written as DNA, the CDR3 is TGTGCCACCAGCAGAGATCATGGGGCCAACGTCCTGACTTTC.

The rearrangement uses TRBV20-1 and TRBJ2-1; 7 nucleotides align to TRBD1. The J segment lost 6 bases and the V segment lost 0 bases, leaving 2 bases of the junction unmatched. Germline CDR1 reads DFQATT; CDR2 reads SNEGSKA (reference sequence). This CDR3 has 13 residues. CDR3 residues: CSARDRGPNEQFF. CDR3 coding DNA: TGCAGTGCTAGAGATAGGGGGCCCAATGAGCAGTTCTTC.

This clonotype was detected ten times or more. V is TRBV29-1 and J is TRBJ2-1; D gene unclear. The CDR3 loop spans 10 amino acids. Deletions cut 4 bases from V and 6 bases from J, with 4 bases between. The V gene's germline CDR1 is SQVTM and CDR2 ANQGSEA. The CDR3 reads CSVAANEQFF. The CDR3 bases are TGCAGCGTTGCAGCCAATGAGCAGTTCTTC.

In this sample, this clonotype turned up a few times. The chain recombines TRBV4-1 with TRBJ1-3, with no clear D. CDR1 and CDR2 (germline): MGHRA, YSYEKL. This CDR3 spans 15 amino acids. V was trimmed by 2 bases and J by 0 bases, leaving 8 bases between them. The DNA of the CDR3 is TGCGCCAGCAGCCAACCGACAAGCTCTGGAAACACCATATATTTT. It specifies CASSQPTSSGNTIYF.

This clonotype was recorded a few times. The rearrangement joins TRBV27 to TRBJ2-3; D gene uncertain. Germline V lookup: CDR1 MNHEY, CDR2 SMNVEV (reference sequence). This CDR3 spans 13 amino acids. V lost 3 bases to trimming and J lost 4 bases, with 8 bases between them. CDR3 bases: TGTGCCAGCAGTTTTGCCCGATCAGATACGCAGTATTTT. Translation gives CASSFARSDTQYF.

This clonotype was seen more than once but under ten times. The CDR3 bases are TGCAGTGCTAGAGCTCCTGGCACTTACAATACGCAGTATTTT. Translating it yields CSARAPGTYNTQYF. This rearrangement joins TRBV20-1 to TRBJ2-3, with D unresolved. CDR1 DFQATT and CDR2 SNEGSKA come from the germline V gene (reference sequence). V was cut by 1 base and J by 7 bases, with 15 bases left in between. This CDR3 has 14 amino acids.

This clonotype was recorded many times. The genes are TRBV29-1 and TRBJ2-1; D is possibly TRBD1 (5 bases). The CDR3 spans 14 residues. With 3 bases removed from V and 9 bases from J, the gap between germline ends came to 18 bases. Germline V CDR1 and CDR2: SQVTM, ANQGSEA. CDR3 DNA: TGCAGCGTTGATTATGCAGGGCCAGGTTCTGAGCAGTTCTTC. Residues: CSVDYAGPGSEQFF.

This clonotype was detected only a few times. The rearrangement joins TRBV10-2 to TRBJ2-6; D may be TRBD1 (5 bases). The length of the CDR3 is 15 residues. Germline V gene sequence: CDR1 WSHSY, CDR2 SAAADI. Trimming removed 8 bases from V and 0 bases from J, with 11 bases in between. This chain's CDR3 is CASAAGNSGANVLTF. The CDR3 nucleotides read TGCGCCAGCGCGGCAGGGAACTCTGGGGCCAACGTCCTGACTTTC.

The chain links TRBV11-2 to TRBJ2-3; TRBD2 matches 9 bases. Per germline, CDR1 SGHAT and CDR2 FQNNGV. Losses at the gene ends were 2 bases for V and 3 bases for J; bases not matched to a gene: 0. The CDR3 length is 14 residues. CDR3 loop: CASSLTSGTDTQYF. The CDR3 DNA is TGTGCCAGCAGCTTAACTAGCGGGACAGATACGCAGTATTTT.

This clonotype was seen more than once but under ten times. The chain combines TRBV15 with TRBJ2-4; 7 bases map to TRBD1. With V trimmed by 0 bases and J by 12 bases, 11 bases remained unmatched. Germline V gene sequence: CDR1 LNHNV, CDR2 YYDKDF (reference sequence). This CDR3 comprises 15 residues. CDR3 region: CATSRDSQRGTAQYF. The CDR3 nucleotides are TGTGCCACCAGCAGAGATTCCCAGAGGGGGACAGCTCAGTACTTC. Full variable domain (missing parts from reference TRBV15 and TRBJ2-4): DAMVIQNPRYQVTQFGKPVTLSCSQTLNHNVMYWYQQKSSQAPKLLFHYYDKDFNNEADTPDNFQSRRPNTSFCFLDIRSPGLGDTAMYLCATSRDSQRGTAQYFGAGTRLSVL.

Ten or more counts support this clonotype. This rearrangement joins TRBV27 to TRBJ1-5; 7 bases are a match to TRBD1. The CDR3 loop spans 14 amino acids. V gave up 4 bases and J gave up 6 bases; unmatched junction bases: 6. Germline V lookup: CDR1 MNHEY, CDR2 SMNVEV (reference sequence). DNA of the CDR3: TGTGCCAGCAGTTCCACGACAGGGATTCAGCCCCAGCATTTT. Translation gives CASSSTTGIQPQHF.

This clonotype showed up just a few times. The chain couples TRBV30 to TRBJ2-2; D gene uncertain. CDR3 length: 12 amino acids. V was cut by 2 bases and J by 7 bases, with 8 bases left in between. Looked up from germline, CDR1 is GTSNPN and CDR2 is SVGIG (reference sequence). CDR3 sequence: CAWSTRHGELFF. In nucleotides, the CDR3 is TGTGCCTGGAGTACACGTCACGGGGAGCTGTTTTTT.

This clonotype came up a few times. The chain carries TRBV5-6 and TRBJ2-1; 9 bases align to TRBD1. The CDR3 is 16 amino acids. CDR1 and CDR2 (germline): SGHDT, YYEEEE. The J segment lost 1 base and the V segment lost 4 bases, leaving 6 bases of the junction unmatched. In DNA, the CDR3 is TGTGCCAGCAGCCCTGCGACAGGGGGATCCTACAATGAGCAGTTCTTC. Its translation is CASSPATGGSYNEQFF.